Presented here are 21 T cell receptor beta chains from one specimen sequenced in a study of blood T cell repertoires in COVID-19 (dated by TCRdb to 2018 to 2021). Library preparation used the immunoSEQ multiplex PCR assay. TCRdb stores this immuneACCESS table with in-frame sequences only. Part of the clones is absent; in the studies checked, under half of the shortfall reflects unresolved V genes, and no reason is known for the rest. The sample has 250,000 to 350,000 clones on record, approximately 83% of them singletons. The ten top clones hold more than 4% of the sample. Source material: PBMCs or T cells enriched from blood (not recorded which). The receptors come from a woman aged 30 to 39 who had recovered from COVID-19.

The V gene is TRBV27, the J gene TRBJ1-1; TRBD1 might be the D (5 bases). Between the trimmed V and J ends, which lost 8 bases and 0 bases, there was a span of 22 bases. In germline, CDR1 is MNHEY, CDR2 SMNVEV (reference sequence). The CDR3 consists of 17 residues. CDR3 nucleotide sequence: TGTGCCAGCCGGAAGGGAGGGGCCCCCTCATTGAACACTGAAGCTTTCTTT. As protein: CASRKGGAPSLNTEAFF.

The chain couples TRBV7-9 to TRBJ1-4; D gene ambiguous. Trimming removed 1 base from V and 1 base from J, with 4 bases in between. CDR1 SEHNR and CDR2 FQNEAQ come from the germline V gene (reference sequence). The CDR3 is made up of 14 amino acids. The CDR3 here is CASSLGGTNEKLFF. CDR3 bases: TGTGCCAGCAGCTTAGGCGGAACTAATGAAAAACTGTTTTTT.

The gene calls are TRBV3-1 (or the pseudogene TRBV3-2) and TRBJ1-5; tentatively, D is TRBD1 (6 bases). In germline, CDR1 is LGHDT, CDR2 YNNKEL (reference sequence). V shed 3 bases and J shed 6 bases, with 12 bases lying between them. This CDR3 has 14 amino acids. In nucleotides, the CDR3 is TGTGCCAGCAGCCATACAGGGAGCGGTCAGCCCCAGCATTTT. Encoded protein: CASSHTGSGQPQHF.

The chain employs TRBV7-9 and TRBJ2-2; 7 nucleotides agree with TRBD2. In germline, CDR1 is SEHNR, CDR2 FQNEAQ (reference sequence). This CDR3 has 16 amino acids. V lost 3 bases, J lost 7 bases, and 11 bases stayed unmatched. DNA for the CDR3: TGTGCCAGCAGCTTCCAACGCGGGAGTTCGGGCGGGGAGCTGTTTTTT. Translated, it gives CASSFQRGSSGGELFF.

V gene TRBV6-4 combines with J gene TRBJ1-3, with unresolved D. Looked up from germline, CDR1 is MRHNA and CDR2 is SNTAGT. The CDR3 has 14 amino acids. V was shortened by 6 bases and J by 7 bases, with 16 bases between the two germline ends. CDR3 sequence: CASSIIRWRNTIYF. The CDR3 DNA sequence: TGTGCCAGCAGCATCATCCGGTGGAGGAACACCATATATTTT.

This clone was found a few times. The chain links TRBV7-8 to TRBJ1-2; weak D call: TRBD1 (5 bases). The CDR3 sequence is 14 residues long. CDR1 SGHVS and CDR2 FQNEAQ come from the germline V gene. V was cut by 1 base and J by 5 bases, with 11 bases left in between. The CDR3 here is CASSLELGGYGYTF. The CDR3 DNA reads as TGTGCCAGCAGCTTAGAATTGGGGGGGTATGGCTACACCTTC.

This clone appeared a single time. The chain recombines TRBV9 with TRBJ2-3, with D maybe TRBD2 (5 bases). The germline V gene encodes CDR1 SGDLS and CDR2 YYNGEE. This CDR3 spans 14 amino acids. V was trimmed by 2 bases and J by 1 base, leaving 8 bases between them. In DNA form, the CDR3 reads TGTGCCAGCAGCGTGGGAGATCGCACAGATACGCAGTATTTT. As protein: CASSVGDRTDTQYF. The whole variable domain, remainder taken from reference TRBV9 and TRBJ2-3, is DSGVTQTPKHLITATGQRVTLRCSPRSGDLSVYWYQQSLDQGLQFLIQYYNGEERAKGNILERFSAQQFPDLHSELNLSSLELGDSALYFCASSVGDRTDTQYFGPGTRLTVL.

This clone was observed a handful of times. The V call is TRBV20-1, the J call TRBJ2-7; D ambiguous. Trimming cost V 2 bases and J 5 bases, with 7 bases left between them. CDR3 length: 11 residues. Germline CDR1 reads DFQATT; CDR2 reads SNEGSKA (reference sequence). CDR3 sequence: CSARFADEQYF. The DNA for the CDR3 is TGCAGTGCTAGATTCGCGGACGAGCAGTACTTC.

This clone was recorded only once. V is TRBV7-8 and J is TRBJ2-7; D possibly corresponds to TRBD1 (6 bases). Between the trimmed V and J ends, which lost 3 bases and 6 bases, there was a span of 18 bases. The CDR3 consists of 15 residues. CDR1 and CDR2 (germline): SGHVS, FQNEAQ. The CDR3, as DNA: TGTGCCAGCAGCTTGTTAAGGGGCGCCAGGGGCGAGCAGTACTTC. It translates to CASSLLRGARGEQYF.

V and J are TRBV10-3 and TRBJ1-4; D gene ambiguous. Trimming removed 2 bases at V and 0 bases at J, with 10 bases between. The CDR3 totals 16 residues. Germline loops: CDR1 ENHRY, CDR2 SYGVKD. The CDR3: CAISEQVLATNEKLFF. In nucleotides, the CDR3 is TGTGCCATCAGTGAGCAGGTTCTTGCAACTAATGAAAAACTGTTTTTT.

This CDR3 reads CASSFGGQGQPQHF. In DNA form, the CDR3 reads TGTGCCAGCAGTTTTGGCGGCCAAGGACAGCCCCAGCATTTT. V usage is TRBV28 and J usage is TRBJ1-5; D not certain. Germline CDR1 is MDHEN and CDR2 is SYDVKM. This CDR3 region has 14 residues. V was cut by 3 bases and J by 7 bases, with 13 bases left in between.

This clone was detected only once. The CDR3 spells CASSLTREKDSPLHF. The CDR3 DNA sequence: TGTGCCAGCAGCTTAACAAGAGAGAAAGATTCACCCCTCCACTTT. J is TRBJ1-6 and V is TRBV7-3, with D uncertain. V was trimmed by 0 bases and J by 8 bases, leaving 11 bases between them. The CDR3 runs 15 residues. Germline lookup yields CDR1 SGHTA and CDR2 FQGTGA. The full variable domain, completed using reference TRBV7-3 and TRBJ1-6, is GAGVSQTPSNKVTEKGKYVELRCDPISGHTALYWYRQSLGQGPEFLIYFQGTGAADDSGLPNDRFFAVRPEGSVSTLKIQRTERGDSAVYLCASSLTREKDSPLHFGNGTRLTVT.

CDR3 residues: CASSPRGAGETQYF. The CDR3 nucleotides read TGTGCCAGCAGCCCCCGTGGGGCGGGGGAGACCCAGTACTTC. The chain joins TRBV11-2 to TRBJ2-5; D possibly corresponds to TRBD2 (6 bases). With 5 bases removed from V and 5 bases from J, the gap between germline ends came to 15 bases. Germline V gene lookup returns CDR1 SGHAT and CDR2 FQNNGV. The CDR3 is 14 amino acids.

The chain carries TRBV7-9 and TRBJ2-7; D perhaps matches TRBD2 (5 bases). The V and J ends lost 2 bases and 6 bases respectively, with 11 bases between them. Per the germline V gene, CDR1 is SEHNR and CDR2 is FQNEAQ (reference sequence). This CDR3 spans 13 amino acids. CDR3 nucleotide sequence: TGTGCCAGCAGCTTATTGGCGGGTTCCGAGCAGTACTTC. Residues: CASSLLAGSEQYF.

The chain recombines TRBV11-2 with TRBJ2-5; 8 bases are a match to TRBD2. V was pared by 4 bases and J by 1 base, with 11 bases of the junction left unmatched. The germline V gene encodes CDR1 SGHAT and CDR2 FQNNGV. The CDR3 consists of 17 residues. The CDR3 nucleotides are TGTGCCAGCAGCTCTTTCCAGTACGGGGGGGCCCAAGAGACCCAGTACTTC. Translation: CASSSFQYGGAQETQYF.

This chain links TRBV6-5 with TRBJ2-7; 9 bases match TRBD1. Germline loops: CDR1 MNHEY, CDR2 SVGAGI. The CDR3 runs to 16 residues. J gave up 5 bases and V 1 base, and 9 bases lay outside the gene matches. This chain's CDR3 is CASSYLQYRGRDEQYF. In DNA, the CDR3 is TGTGCCAGCAGTTACTTACAGTACAGGGGGCGCGACGAGCAGTACTTC.

The rearrangement links TRBV28 to TRBJ2-6; tentative D call: TRBD1 (6 bases). Germline V CDR1 and CDR2: MDHEN, SYDVKM. V was pared by 6 bases and J by 0 bases, with 21 bases between. The CDR3 sequence is 19 residues long. Here the CDR3 reads CASSPPRQVLFSGANVLTF. Written as DNA, the CDR3 is TGTGCCAGCAGCCCACCAAGACAGGTTCTTTTCTCTGGGGCCAACGTCCTGACTTTC.

V is TRBV5-6 and J is TRBJ2-5; D is unclear. V was trimmed by 0 bases and J by 5 bases, leaving 20 bases between them. Per germline, CDR1 SGHDT and CDR2 YYEEEE. This CDR3 spans 17 amino acids. CDR3: CASSLGRRHVGWETQYF. In DNA, the CDR3 is TGTGCCAGCAGCTTGGGCCGGCGACACGTAGGCTGGGAGACCCAGTACTTC.

This chain links TRBV12-3 or TRBV12-4 with TRBJ1-2, with 8 bases aligning to TRBD1. CDR3 length equals 13 residues. J was trimmed by 8 bases and V by 4 bases; bases with no gene match: 6. The CDR3 nucleotides are TGTGCCAGCAGTTCGGGACAGGCGAAAGGCTACACCTTC. Translation: CASSSGQAKGYTF.

The gene calls are TRBV7-3 and TRBJ2-3; 10 positions match TRBD2. The CDR3 totals 15 residues. Germline assignment: CDR1 SGHTA and CDR2 FQGTGA. Germline trimming cut 0 bases from V and 5 bases from J; bases unmatched to any gene: 2. For the CDR3, the DNA is TGTGCCAGCAGCTTAACTAGCGGGAGGATAGATACGCAGTATTTT. This translates into CASSLTSGRIDTQYF.

The V call is TRBV4-2, the J call TRBJ2-1; 7 bases are shared with TRBD2. CDR3 length equals 18 residues. Germline V CDR1 and CDR2: LGHNA, YNFKEQ. With V trimmed by 3 bases and J by 0 bases, 11 bases remained unmatched. The CDR3 nucleotides are TGTGCCAGCAGCCAGACCCCCCCATGGACTAGCTCCTACAATGAGCAGTTCTTC. It translates to CASSQTPPWTSSYNEQFF.